Listed below are T cell receptor beta chains from one sample, sequenced in a study of beta chain features in type 1 diabetes. Sequenced by immunoSEQ multiplex PCR; TCRdb stores in-frame clones only, minus some. The sample lists about 410,000 clones, about 15% occurring once. The sample comprised naive CD4+ T cells from blood. The receptors here all came from a man aged 25-45 years in good health. Both conserved end residues are part of each CDR3. A D gene is named only where the DNA matches it firmly. The size entry is marked missing in some rows and otherwise reads once, few, many or a size class.

v_gene,abundance,d_gene,j_gene,CDR3nt,CDR3aa
TRBV19,.,.,TRBJ2-7,TGTGCCAGTAGTATGGCCGCAGGACGGTGGCACGAGCAGTACTTC,CASSMAAGRWHEQYF
TRBV7-2,.,.,TRBJ2-5,TGTGCCAGCAGGGTGAGGGGGACCCAGTACTTC,CASRVRGTQYF
TRBV18,few,TRBD1,TRBJ1-4,TGTGCCAGCTCACCAGTCTTAGGGGGCTGGGAAAAACTGTTTTTT,CASSPVLGGWEKLFF
TRBV7-9,.,TRBD2,TRBJ2-5,TGTGCCAGCAGCTTAGAGACTAGCGGCCAAGAGACCCAGTACTTC,CASSLETSGQETQYF
TRBV9,few,.,TRBJ1-2,TGTGCCAGCAGCGTTGGTGGCTCTGGCTACACCTTC,CASSVGGSGYTF
TRBV18,few,.,TRBJ1-1,TGTGCCAGCTCACCGAAGGGGTTCACTGAAGCTTTCTTT,CASSPKGFTEAFF
TRBV6-5,.,.,TRBJ1-4,TGTGCCAGCAGTTCAGCTGGTGAAAAACTGTTTTTT,CASSSAGEKLFF
TRBV5-6,few,.,TRBJ1-2,TGTGCCAGCAGCGATTGGGGGAGACATCTTAACTATGGCTACACCTTC,CASSDWGRHLNYGYTF
TRBV18,.,.,TRBJ1-1,TGTGCCAGCTCACCTGTCGGGACCGAAGCTTTCTTT,CASSPVGTEAFF
TRBV19,few,TRBD1,TRBJ1-6,TGTGCCAGTAGGACCGGGACAGCAAATTCACCCCTCCACTTT,CASRTGTANSPLHF
TRBV25-1,few,TRBD1,TRBJ1-5,TGTGCCAGCAGTGACGACAGGGTTGAGCCCCAGCATTTT,CASSDDRVEPQHF
TRBV18,.,.,TRBJ2-3,TGTGCCAGCTCACCACCGTCCGGGACAGATACGCAGTATTTT,CASSPPSGTDTQYF
TRBV6-5,.,.,TRBJ1-2,TGTGCCAGCAGCCCCGTGGCCAGGCCTGGCTACACCTTC,CASSPVARPGYTF
TRBV19,.,.,TRBJ1-2,TGTGCCAGTAGACACGTAATGGGAGGCTACACCTTC,CASRHVMGGYTF
TRBV29-1,many,.,TRBJ1-1,TGCAGCGTTGATAACCAGAACACTGAAGCTTTCTTT,CSVDNQNTEAFF
TRBV19,few,TRBD1,TRBJ2-5,TGTGCCAGTAATTCTAGGGACAGGGGCCAAGAGACCCAGTACTTC,CASNSRDRGQETQYF
TRBV4-3,few,.,TRBJ2-5,TGCGCCAGCAGCCTCGGAGGGGCAGGGAGTAGGGAGACCCAGTACTTC,CASSLGGAGSRETQYF
TRBV5-6,.,TRBD1,TRBJ2-1,TGTGCCAGCAGCTTGGACGCTTGGGGGACAGGGGACAATGAGCAGTTCTTC,CASSLDAWGTGDNEQFF
TRBV15,.,.,TRBJ2-4,TGTGCCACCAGCAAACTTCGGGGCGCGAATGCCAAAAACATTCAGTACTTC,CATSKLRGANAKNIQYF
TRBV5-4,.,TRBD2,TRBJ2-3,TGTGCCAGCAGCGCCATCGGACTAGCGGGGACAGATACGCAGTATTTT,CASSAIGLAGTDTQYF
TRBV14,few,TRBD1,TRBJ1-2,TGTGCCAGCAGCCCCCGGACAGGGGGCTATGGCTACACCTTC,CASSPRTGGYGYTF
TRBV15,few,.,TRBJ2-4,TGTGCCACCAGCACCCGCCCCCCCGGACAAAACATTCAGTACTTC,CATSTRPPGQNIQYF
TRBV4-2,.,.,TRBJ2-3,TGTGCCAGCAGCCAAGGGAGGGCCGGCACAGATACGCAGTATTTT,CASSQGRAGTDTQYF
TRBV7-9,.,.,TRBJ1-5,TGTGCCAGCAGCTTGGGTCAGGGACAGCCCCAGCATTTT,CASSLGQGQPQHF
TRBV14,.,.,TRBJ1-6,TGTGCCAGCAGCCAAGGTTGGACAGAGAATTCACCCCTCCACTTT,CASSQGWTENSPLHF
TRBV9,.,TRBD2,TRBJ2-2,TGTGCCAGCAGCGTAGTAGCGGGAGCCAGCGGGGAGCTGTTTTTT,CASSVVAGASGELFF
TRBV23-1,.,.,TRBJ2-2,TGCGCCAGCAGTCAATTCCCCCGCGGGGAGCTGTTTTTT,CASSQFPRGELFF
TRBV4-1,.,.,TRBJ2-5,TGCGCCAGCAGCCAAGAGAGGGAAGCCAAGGGGACCCAGTACTTC,CASSQEREAKGTQYF
TRBV18,few,.,TRBJ1-1,TGTGCCAGCTCGGTGGACACTGAAGCTTTCTTT,CASSVDTEAFF
TRBV7-2,few,.,TRBJ2-7,TGTGCCAGCAGCTTAGGACCATCCTGGGGCTACGAGCAGTACTTC,CASSLGPSWGYEQYF
TRBV11-2,few,TRBD1,TRBJ2-2,TGTGCCAGCAGGAACAGACAGGGCGGCACCGGGGAGCTGTTTTTT,CASRNRQGGTGELFF
TRBV7-9,few,.,TRBJ2-3,TGTGCCAGCAGCTTAGGGCAGTACCTGGATACGCAGTATTTT,CASSLGQYLDTQYF
TRBV5-1,.,.,TRBJ2-4,TGCGCCAGCAGTCCCATGAGAGATCTAGCCAAAAACATTCAGTACTTC,CASSPMRDLAKNIQYF
TRBV30,.,.,TRBJ1-3,TGTGCCTGGCGGAGAAAGAGCTCTGGAAACACCATATATTTT,CAWRRKSSGNTIYF
TRBV7-9,.,TRBD2,TRBJ2-3,TGTGCCAGCAGCTTAAGGCGACTAGCGGGGAGCACAGATACGCAGTATTTT,CASSLRRLAGSTDTQYF
TRBV6-6,few,TRBD1,TRBJ2-7,TGTGCCAGCGCGGAGACAGGGGGCACCTACGAGCAGTACTTC,CASAETGGTYEQYF
TRBV18,few,.,TRBJ1-5,TGTGCCAGCTCACAACAGGGAGCTGGCAATCAGCCCCAGCATTTT,CASSQQGAGNQPQHF
TRBV7-3,few,TRBD2,TRBJ2-3,TGTGCCAGCAGCACAGCGGGAGGGCCTAATACGCAGTATTTT,CASSTAGGPNTQYF
TRBV5-1,.,TRBD2,TRBJ2-5,TGCGCCAGCAGCTTGAGGCTAGCGGGGTACCAAGAGACCCAGTACTTC,CASSLRLAGYQETQYF
TRBV7-9,.,TRBD1,TRBJ1-2,TGTGCCAGCAGCGCCGGACAGGGCGGCTACACCTTC,CASSAGQGGYTF
TRBV29-1,few,.,TRBJ1-2,TGCAGCGTTGACAGCCCGGGGCCTTATGGCTACACCTTC,CSVDSPGPYGYTF
TRBV5-6,.,.,TRBJ2-5,TGTGCCAGCAGCAAACAGGTGAATGGAGAGACCCAGTACTTC,CASSKQVNGETQYF
TRBV19,.,TRBD1,TRBJ2-3,TGTGCCAGTAGTACTGGGACAGGGCCCACAGATACGCAGTATTTT,CASSTGTGPTDTQYF
TRBV5-1,few,.,TRBJ2-7,TGCGCCAGCAAGTCAAACTACGAGCAGTACTTC,CASKSNYEQYF
TRBV7-7,.,.,TRBJ2-5,TGTGCCAGCAGCTTAGACCATAAACAAGAGACCCAGTACTTC,CASSLDHKQETQYF
TRBV20-1,.,.,TRBJ1-2,TGCAGTGCTATTGGGGGCCAGGACGGCACCTTC,CSAIGGQDGTF
TRBV27,few,TRBD2,TRBJ2-1,TGTGCCAGCAGACAGCGGACTAGCTACAATGAGCAGTTCTTC,CASRQRTSYNEQFF
TRBV7-6,few,TRBD1,TRBJ1-5,TGTGCCAGCAGCTTAACTTCAGGGGGAAATCAGCCCCAGCATTTT,CASSLTSGGNQPQHF
TRBV5-6,few,.,TRBJ1-5,TGTGCCAGCAGCCCCGGAAGCAATCAGCCCCAGCATTTT,CASSPGSNQPQHF
TRBV5-1,few,TRBD1,TRBJ2-7,TGCGCCAGCAGCCTAAGTGGGACAGAGACCTACGAGCAGTACTTC,CASSLSGTETYEQYF
TRBV9,few,TRBD1,TRBJ1-1,TGTGCCAGCAGCGTAGGTCTTCGGACAGGTGACACTGAAGCTTTCTTT,CASSVGLRTGDTEAFF
TRBV5-1,.,.,TRBJ1-2,TGCGCCAGCAGCTTTGGCCAGAACTATGGCTACACCTTC,CASSFGQNYGYTF
TRBV7-9,.,.,TRBJ2-3,TGTGCCAGCAGCCTCTTTGCGGGGTCTCTCCGTAGCACAGATACGCAGTATTTT,CASSLFAGSLRSTDTQYF
TRBV7-2,.,TRBD1,TRBJ1-2,TGTGCCAGCAGCTCCTCCCGACAGGGGGACTACACCTTC,CASSSSRQGDYTF
TRBV6-5,.,.,TRBJ2-3,TGTGCCAGCAGGCGTAATCCCGATACGCAGTATTTT,CASRRNPDTQYF
TRBV6-5,.,.,TRBJ2-6,TGTGCCAGCAGCCGCGGGGCCAACGTCCTGACTTTC,CASSRGANVLTF
TRBV6-6,.,TRBD1,TRBJ2-1,TGTGCCATCCGGGACAGGGCCAATGAGCAGTTCTTC,CAIRDRANEQFF
TRBV6-5,.,.,TRBJ1-1,TGTGCCAGCGGGCGACCCGGAACTGAAGCTTTCTTT,CASGRPGTEAFF
TRBV7-9,few,.,TRBJ1-5,TGTGCCAGCAGCTCCACGGGCAATCAGCCCCAGCATTTT,CASSSTGNQPQHF